Ten or more counts support the clone carrying this T cell receptor (beta chain). Its target is unknown. Trimming cost V 3 bases and J 5 bases; bases outside gene matches: 9. This CDR3 is 16 amino acids long. The entry originates in a study of T cells in Graves' hyperthyroidism and ophthalmopathy. Overall study: The blood sample was taken at first diagnosis, before treatment began. Points from the study as a whole: For ophthalmopathy, model prediction preceded onset by a median approximately 6 months.

First hyperthyroidism diagnosis is when the blood sample was obtained, before any ophthalmopathy symptoms. The PBMCs had their origin in 7.5 to 10 ml of fresh peripheral blood. The TCR beta CDR3 regions underwent amplification using RNA transcripts as the source. Researchers ran a first-round RT-PCR on the TCR CDR3 using the HTBI primer set. TCRdb re-called the multiplex PCR reads through MiXCR, storing one row per CDR3 protein. The sample has more than 550,000 distinct CDR3 sequences; roughly a sixth are singletons. This TCR was sampled from a woman aged 45-65 years with Graves' hyperthyroidism that later progressed to Graves' ophthalmopathy. The material sequenced was blood. The genes are TRBV12-3 or TRBV12-4 and TRBJ1-4, with TRBD1 matching over 7 bases. CDR3 sequence reads: CASSLGATGSNEKLFF. Written as DNA, the CDR3 is TGTGCCAGCAGTTTGGGGGCGACAGGGTCAAATGAAAAACTGTTTTTT.